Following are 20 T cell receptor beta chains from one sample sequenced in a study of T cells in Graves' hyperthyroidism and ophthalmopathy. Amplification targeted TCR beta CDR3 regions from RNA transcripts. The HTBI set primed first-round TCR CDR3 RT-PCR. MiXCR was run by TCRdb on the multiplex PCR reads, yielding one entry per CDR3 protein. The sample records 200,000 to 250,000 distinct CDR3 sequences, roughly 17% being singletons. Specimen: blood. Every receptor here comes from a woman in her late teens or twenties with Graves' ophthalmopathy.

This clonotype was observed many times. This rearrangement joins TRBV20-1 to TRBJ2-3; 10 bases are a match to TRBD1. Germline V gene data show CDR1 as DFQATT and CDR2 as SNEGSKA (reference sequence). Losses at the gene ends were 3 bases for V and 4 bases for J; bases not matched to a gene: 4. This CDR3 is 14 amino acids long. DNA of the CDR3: TGCAGTGCTAGTAGGACAGGGGGGCCAGATACGCAGTATTTT. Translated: CSASRTGGPDTQYF.

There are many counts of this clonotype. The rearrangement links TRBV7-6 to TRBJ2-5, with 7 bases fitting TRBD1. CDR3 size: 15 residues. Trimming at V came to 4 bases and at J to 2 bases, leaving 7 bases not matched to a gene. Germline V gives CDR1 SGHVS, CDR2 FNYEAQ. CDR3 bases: TGTGCCAGCAGCTCCCGACAGGGATATCAAGAGACCCAGTACTTC. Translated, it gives CASSSRQGYQETQYF.

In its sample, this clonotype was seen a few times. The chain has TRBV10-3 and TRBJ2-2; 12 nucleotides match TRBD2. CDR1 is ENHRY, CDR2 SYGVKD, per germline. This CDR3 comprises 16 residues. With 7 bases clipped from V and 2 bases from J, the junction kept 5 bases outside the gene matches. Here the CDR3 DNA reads TGTGCCATCAAGGCTAGCGGGGGGGCCAACACCGGGGAGCTGTTTTTT. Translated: CAIKASGGANTGELFF.

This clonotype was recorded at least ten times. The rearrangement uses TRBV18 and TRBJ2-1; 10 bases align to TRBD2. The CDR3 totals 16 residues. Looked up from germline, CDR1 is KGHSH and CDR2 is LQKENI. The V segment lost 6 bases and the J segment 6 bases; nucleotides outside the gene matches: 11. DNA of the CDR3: TGTGCCAGCTCCCGTCTCCTAGCGGGAGTTCTCAATGAGCAGTTCTTC. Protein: CASSRLLAGVLNEQFF. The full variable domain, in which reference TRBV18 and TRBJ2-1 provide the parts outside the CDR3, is NAGVMQNPRHLVRRRGQEARLRCSPMKGHSHVYWYRQLPEEGLKFMVYLQKENIIDESGMPKERFSAEFPKEGPSILRIQQVVRGDSAAYFCASSRLLAGVLNEQFFGPGTRLTVL.

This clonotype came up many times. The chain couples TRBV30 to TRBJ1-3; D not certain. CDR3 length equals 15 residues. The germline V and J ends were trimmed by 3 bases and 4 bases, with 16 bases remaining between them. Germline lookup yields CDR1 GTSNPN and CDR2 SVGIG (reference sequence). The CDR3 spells CAWRELEGDGNTIYF. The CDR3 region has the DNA TGTGCCTGGAGAGAATTAGAGGGTGACGGAAACACCATATATTTT.

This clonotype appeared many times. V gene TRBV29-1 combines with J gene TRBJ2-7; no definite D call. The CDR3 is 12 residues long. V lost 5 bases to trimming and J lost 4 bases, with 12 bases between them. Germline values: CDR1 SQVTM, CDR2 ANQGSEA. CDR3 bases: TGCAGCGTTTCCGATAGACCTTACGAGCAGTACTTC. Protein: CSVSDRPYEQYF.

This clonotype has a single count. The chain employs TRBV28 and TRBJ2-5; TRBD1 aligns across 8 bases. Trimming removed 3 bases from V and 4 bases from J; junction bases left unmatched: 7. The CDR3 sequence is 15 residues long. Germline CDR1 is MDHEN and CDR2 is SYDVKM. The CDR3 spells CASSFDRGRRETQYF. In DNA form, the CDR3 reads TGTGCCAGCAGTTTCGACAGGGGCAGGAGAGAGACCCAGTACTTC.

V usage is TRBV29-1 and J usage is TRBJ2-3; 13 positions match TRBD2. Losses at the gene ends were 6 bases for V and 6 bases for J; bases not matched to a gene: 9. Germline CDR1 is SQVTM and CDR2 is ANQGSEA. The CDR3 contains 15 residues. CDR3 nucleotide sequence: TGCAGCGTCGCAGGACTAGCGGGGGTGCGGGATACGCAGTATTTT. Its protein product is CSVAGLAGVRDTQYF.

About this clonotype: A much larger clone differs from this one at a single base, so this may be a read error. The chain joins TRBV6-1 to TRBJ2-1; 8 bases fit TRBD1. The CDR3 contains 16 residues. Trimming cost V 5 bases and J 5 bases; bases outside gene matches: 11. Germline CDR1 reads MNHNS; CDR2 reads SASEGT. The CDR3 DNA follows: TGTGCCAGCAGTTGCTATGGACAGGGAAGAAACAATGAGCAGTTCTTC. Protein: CASSCYGQGRNNEQFF.

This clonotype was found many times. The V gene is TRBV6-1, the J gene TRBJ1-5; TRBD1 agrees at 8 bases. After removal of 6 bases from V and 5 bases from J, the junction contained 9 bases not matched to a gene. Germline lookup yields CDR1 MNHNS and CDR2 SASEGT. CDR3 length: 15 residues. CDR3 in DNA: TGTGCCAGCAGGGGTCGTCAGGGGGCGCATCAGCCCCAGCATTTT. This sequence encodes CASRGRQGAHQPQHF.

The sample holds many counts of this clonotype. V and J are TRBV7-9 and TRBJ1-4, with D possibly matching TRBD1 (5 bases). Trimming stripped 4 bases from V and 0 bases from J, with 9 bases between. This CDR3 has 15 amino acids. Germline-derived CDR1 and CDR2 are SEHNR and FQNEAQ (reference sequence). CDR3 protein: CASSWGTTTNEKLFF. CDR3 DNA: TGTGCCAGCAGCTGGGGGACCACAACTAATGAAAAACTGTTTTTT.

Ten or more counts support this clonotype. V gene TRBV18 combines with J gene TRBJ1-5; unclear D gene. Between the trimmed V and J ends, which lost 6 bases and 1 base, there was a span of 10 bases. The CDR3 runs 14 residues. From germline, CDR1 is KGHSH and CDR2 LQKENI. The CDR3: CASSEGTSNQPQHF. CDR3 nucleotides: TGTGCCAGCTCGGAGGGTACGAGCAATCAGCCCCAGCATTTT. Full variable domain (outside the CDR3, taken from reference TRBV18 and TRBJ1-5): NAGVMQNPRHLVRRRGQEARLRCSPMKGHSHVYWYRQLPEEGLKFMVYLQKENIIDESGMPKERFSAEFPKEGPSILRIQQVVRGDSAAYFCASSEGTSNQPQHFGDGTRLSIL.

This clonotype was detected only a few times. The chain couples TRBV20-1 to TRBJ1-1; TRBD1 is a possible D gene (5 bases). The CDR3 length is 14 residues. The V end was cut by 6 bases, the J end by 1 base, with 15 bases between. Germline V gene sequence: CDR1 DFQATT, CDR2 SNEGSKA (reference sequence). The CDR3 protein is CSAKWRRGNTEAFF. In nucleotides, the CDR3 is TGCAGTGCCAAATGGCGTAGGGGGAACACTGAAGCTTTCTTT.

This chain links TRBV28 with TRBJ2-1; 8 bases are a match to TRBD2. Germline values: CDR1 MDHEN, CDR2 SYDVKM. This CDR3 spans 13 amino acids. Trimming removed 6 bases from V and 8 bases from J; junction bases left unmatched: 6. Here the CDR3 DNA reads TGTGCCAGCAGCTCCCGCGGGAGGTATGAGCAGTTCTTC. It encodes CASSSRGRYEQFF. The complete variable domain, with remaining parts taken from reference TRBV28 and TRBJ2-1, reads DVKVTQSSRYLVKRTGEKVFLECVQDMDHENMFWYRQDPGLGLRLIYFSYDVKMKEKGDIPEGYSVSREKKERFSLILESASTNQTSMYLCASSSRGRYEQFFGPGTRLTVL.

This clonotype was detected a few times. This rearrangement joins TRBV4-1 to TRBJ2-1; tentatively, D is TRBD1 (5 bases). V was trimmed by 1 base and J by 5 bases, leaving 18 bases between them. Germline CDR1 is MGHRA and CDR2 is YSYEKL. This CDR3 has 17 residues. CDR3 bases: TGCGCCAGCAGCCAAGGGTTGGGCGGCAGGGTGAACAATGAGCAGTTCTTC. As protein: CASSQGLGGRVNNEQFF.

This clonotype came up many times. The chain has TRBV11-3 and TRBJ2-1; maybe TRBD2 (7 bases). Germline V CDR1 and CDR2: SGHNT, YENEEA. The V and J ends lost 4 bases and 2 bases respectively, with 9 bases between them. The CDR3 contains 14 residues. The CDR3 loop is CASSYGGPYNEQFF. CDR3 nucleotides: TGTGCCAGCAGCTACGGGGGGCCCTACAATGAGCAGTTCTTC.

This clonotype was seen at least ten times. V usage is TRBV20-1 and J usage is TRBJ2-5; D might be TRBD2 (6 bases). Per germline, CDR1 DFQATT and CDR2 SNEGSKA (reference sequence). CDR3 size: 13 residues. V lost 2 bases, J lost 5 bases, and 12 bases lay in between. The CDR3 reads CSARREDLETQYF. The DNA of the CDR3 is TGCAGTGCTAGAAGGGAGGACCTGGAGACCCAGTACTTC.

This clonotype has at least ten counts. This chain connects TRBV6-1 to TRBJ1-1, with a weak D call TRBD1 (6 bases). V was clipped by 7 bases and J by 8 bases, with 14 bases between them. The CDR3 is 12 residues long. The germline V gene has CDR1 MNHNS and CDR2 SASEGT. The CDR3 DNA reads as TGTGCCAGCACACCTACCGGGACAGAAGCTTTCTTT. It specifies CASTPTGTEAFF.

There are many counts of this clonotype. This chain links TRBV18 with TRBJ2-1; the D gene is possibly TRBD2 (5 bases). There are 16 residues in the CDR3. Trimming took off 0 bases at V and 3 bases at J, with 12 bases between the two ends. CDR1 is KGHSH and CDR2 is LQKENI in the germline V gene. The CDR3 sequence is CASSPPVLRDYNEQFF. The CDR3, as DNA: TGTGCCAGCTCACCACCGGTCTTGAGGGACTACAATGAGCAGTTCTTC.

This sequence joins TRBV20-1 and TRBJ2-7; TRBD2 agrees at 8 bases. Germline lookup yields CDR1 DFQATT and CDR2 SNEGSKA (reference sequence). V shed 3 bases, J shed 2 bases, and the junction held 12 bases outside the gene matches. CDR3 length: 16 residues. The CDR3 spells CSARRGAFGAAYEQYF. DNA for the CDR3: TGCAGTGCTAGGCGGGGGGCTTTTGGGGCGGCCTACGAGCAGTACTTC.